Following are 4 T cell receptor beta chains from one sample sequenced in a study of T cell responses to AZD1222 COVID-19 vaccine. The method was immunoSEQ multiplex PCR; TCRdb's version includes in-frame clones alone and lacks a portion of them. The sample holds over 150,000 clones, roughly nine tenths seen once. The material sequenced was peripheral blood, taken on day 0 of AZD1222 vaccination. The receptors were gathered from an adult in good health.

This chain joins TRBV6-5 and TRBJ2-2; 8 bases align to TRBD1. Germline CDR1 reads MNHEY; CDR2 reads SVGAGI. Trimming cost V 8 bases and J 0 bases; bases outside gene matches: 5. This CDR3 has 15 amino acids. The CDR3 sequence: CASRRTGTNTGELFF. Written as DNA, the CDR3 is TGTGCCAGCCGGAGGACAGGGACGAACACCGGGGAGCTGTTTTTT.

The chain carries TRBV7-3 and TRBJ2-3, with 7 positions matching TRBD1. Germline CDR1 SGHTA, CDR2 FQGTGA. CDR3 length: 15 amino acids. Trimming removed 4 bases from V and 1 base from J; junction bases left unmatched: 5. CDR3 protein: CASSSQGYGTDTQYF. CDR3 in DNA: TGTGCCAGCAGCTCACAGGGGTACGGCACAGATACGCAGTATTTT.

The rearrangement uses TRBV7-9 and TRBJ1-1; D uncertain. With 8 bases removed from V and 3 bases from J, the gap between germline ends came to 13 bases. Per germline, CDR1 SEHNR and CDR2 FQNEAQ (reference sequence). The CDR3 is made up of 13 amino acids. CDR3 protein: CASPPRGHTEAFF. As DNA, the CDR3 is TGTGCCAGCCCCCCACGAGGGCACACTGAAGCTTTCTTT.

This chain links TRBV19 with TRBJ1-6; D perhaps matches TRBD1 (5 bases). Germline V gene sequence: CDR1 LNHDA, CDR2 SQIVND (reference sequence). V lost 5 bases and J lost 9, with 14 bases in between. CDR3 length: 14 amino acids. The CDR3 reads CASSEGLLRSPLHF. Here the CDR3 DNA reads TGTGCCAGTAGTGAGGGACTCTTACGTTCACCCCTCCACTTT.